A selection of T cell receptor beta chains follows, all from one sample in a study of T cell changes during pregnancy in multiple sclerosis. The table came from immunoSEQ multiplex PCR; TCRdb's copy has only in-frame clones and leaves some out. This sample has about 75,000 clones, with around 89% found just once. Specimen: peripheral blood, collected in the first trimester of pregnancy. The receptors shown here come from a female donor in good health, enrolled as a control in a pregnancy study. Both conserved end residues are part of each CDR3. Fields, in order: clone size, CDR3 length, D gene, J gene, V gene, CDR3 protein, CDR3 DNA. The D gene is left open where the match is weak. Some rows have no size entry. The others give once, few or many, or a class for an expanded clone.

>-|14|TRBD2|TRBJ2-7|TRBV2
CASSATSGSYEQYF
TGTGCCAGCAGTGCCACTAGCGGCTCCTACGAGCAGTACTTC
>-|14|-|TRBJ2-5|TRBV28
CASRDSRRLETQYF
TGTGCCAGCAGGGACTCGCGACGTTTAGAGACCCAGTACTTC
>-|15|TRBD2|TRBJ2-1|TRBV2
CASSGGTSGYNEQFF
TGTGCCAGCAGTGGGGGGACTAGCGGCTACAATGAGCAGTTCTTC
>-|15|TRBD1|TRBJ1-1|TRBV7-9
CASSLAGGMNTEAFF
TGTGCCAGCAGCCTAGCAGGGGGCATGAACACTGAAGCTTTCTTT
>-|16|TRBD1|TRBJ1-2|TRBV7-9
CASSQIGWDRVYGYTF
TGTGCCAGCAGCCAAATAGGCTGGGACAGGGTATATGGCTACACCTTC
>-|15|-|TRBJ1-1|TRBV6-5
CASSYSYGLNTEAFF
TGTGCCAGCAGTTACTCGTACGGGTTGAACACTGAAGCTTTCTTT
>-|18|TRBD2|TRBJ2-2|TRBV7-6
CASSPRAGGYANTGELFF
TGTGCCAGCAGCCCTAGGGCGGGGGGCTACGCAAACACCGGGGAGCTGTTTTTT
>-|13|-|TRBJ2-1|TRBV10-1
CASSANRKNEQFF
TGCGCCAGCAGTGCCAACAGGAAAAATGAGCAGTTCTTC
>few|15|-|TRBJ1-4|TRBV5-4
CASSPARGIDEKLFF
TGTGCCAGCAGCCCGGCTCGGGGTATCGATGAAAAACTGTTTTTT
>-|15|-|TRBJ1-6|TRBV27
CASSPAFSYRSPLHF
TGTGCCAGCAGTCCCGCCTTTTCCTACAGGTCACCCCTCCACTTT
>-|14|TRBD2|TRBJ2-4|TRBV30
CATGLAGGGNIQYF
TGTGCCACTGGGCTAGCGGGAGGGGGAAACATTCAGTACTTC
>once|14|TRBD1|TRBJ2-5|TRBV5-1
CASRTGAGRETQYF
TGCGCCAGCAGAACAGGGGCAGGTCGAGAGACCCAGTACTTC
>-|13|TRBD2|TRBJ2-7|TRBV5-1
CASSLGLAVEQYF
TGCGCCAGCAGCTTGGGACTAGCGGTGGAGCAGTACTTC